Listed here are 21 T cell receptor beta chains from one sample, sequenced in a study of T cells in Graves' hyperthyroidism and ophthalmopathy (dated by TCRdb to 2018 to 2020). Libraries were built with multiplex PCR. Data came from an Illumina HiSeq 2000. TCR beta CDR3 regions were amplified from RNA transcripts. The TCR CDR3 was subjected to a first round of RT-PCR using the HTBI primer set and the Qiagen OneStep RT-PCR kit. TCRdb ran its own pipeline on the public reads, namely fastp trimming at Q25 and MiXCR clone calling, and kept in-frame beta chains. Rows are unified per CDR3 protein, each entry keeping the most common DNA and genes. Across this sample there are some 760,000 distinct CDR3 sequences, with 14% seen only once. More than 8.5% of the sample rests with the top ten. Sample: blood. These TCRs come from a woman aged 18-29 years with Graves' hyperthyroidism.

The genes are TRBV3-1 and TRBJ2-1, with D unresolved. The CDR3 has 11 residues. Germline CDR1 is LGHDT and CDR2 is YNNKEL (reference sequence). The V gene lost 1 base and the J gene lost 10 bases, with 5 bases spanning the gap. The CDR3 DNA reads TGTGCCAGCAGCCAAGCGTGGGAGCAGTTCTTC. This translates into CASSQAWEQFF.

The chain combines TRBV27 with TRBJ1-2; D might be TRBD1 (5 bases). Germline V CDR1 and CDR2: MNHEY, SMNVEV (reference sequence). The ends were cut back, 2 bases at V and 3 bases at J, with 16 bases in the middle. This CDR3 has 16 amino acids. The CDR3 bases are TGTGCCAGCAGTTTAAATTCCTGGGGGGGGGACTATGGCTACACCTTC. This translates into CASSLNSWGGDYGYTF.

At least ten counts were recorded for this clonotype. The chain combines TRBV14 with TRBJ2-1, with 15 bases fitting TRBD2. Unmatched junction bases numbered 12, after V lost 5 bases and J lost 10 bases. From germline, CDR1 is SGHDN and CDR2 FVKESK. The CDR3 totals 17 residues. The DNA of the CDR3 is TGTGCCAGCAGCGGAGGAGGTTGGACTAGCGGGAGGGGGGAGCAGTTCTTC. Encoded protein: CASSGGGWTSGRGEQFF.

This clonotype has just a few counts. This chain connects TRBV7-9 to TRBJ2-5, with D perhaps TRBD2 (5 bases). Trimming left V 8 bases short and J 5 bases short, with 15 bases between. The CDR3 loop spans 13 amino acids. Germline V lookup: CDR1 SEHNR, CDR2 FQNEAQ (reference sequence). CDR3 region: CASAVANEETQYF. The DNA of the CDR3 is TGTGCCAGCGCCGTAGCGAATGAGGAGACCCAGTACTTC.

This clonotype was recorded a few times. This chain links TRBV30 with TRBJ1-1; D unresolved. Looked up from germline, CDR1 is GTSNPN and CDR2 is SVGIG (reference sequence). V gave up 2 bases and J gave up 1 base, with 8 bases separating them. The CDR3 is 13 residues long. DNA of the CDR3: TGTGCCTGGAGTTCTTCAGGGAACACTGAAGCTTTCTTT. Amino acid sequence: CAWSSSGNTEAFF.

In its sample, this clonotype was seen a few times. This sequence joins TRBV19 and TRBJ2-1, with 7 bases lining up with TRBD1. The length of the CDR3 is 15 residues. Per the germline V gene, CDR1 is LNHDA and CDR2 is SQIVND (reference sequence). With 1 base clipped from V and 6 bases from J, the junction kept 6 bases outside the gene matches. The CDR3 DNA is TGTGCCAGTAGTATAGTGACAGGGCGAGGCAATGAGCAGTTCTTC. It codes for CASSIVTGRGNEQFF.

This clonotype was recorded many times. The chain carries TRBV6-2 or TRBV6-3 and TRBJ1-1; 7 nucleotides match TRBD1. V lost 5 bases and J lost 0; bases outside the gene matches: 9. Germline V gene sequence: CDR1 MNHEY, CDR2 SVGEGT. The CDR3 is 16 residues long. The CDR3, as DNA: TGTGCCAGCAGTCATGAACAGGGGAACATGAACACTGAAGCTTTCTTT. Translated, it gives CASSHEQGNMNTEAFF.

This clonotype was counted ten times or more. The chain has TRBV20-1 and TRBJ1-5; 12 bases agree with TRBD1. Trimming at V came to 5 bases and at J to 3 bases, leaving 5 bases not matched to a gene. The CDR3 is 15 residues long. Germline CDR1 is DFQATT and CDR2 is SNEGSKA (reference sequence). The CDR3 spells CSASQGQGANQPQHF. For the CDR3, the DNA is TGCAGTGCTTCCCAGGGACAGGGGGCCAATCAGCCCCAGCATTTT.

This clonotype turned up a few times. The chain carries TRBV19 and TRBJ2-7, with D tentatively TRBD2 (6 bases). Trimming stripped 0 bases from V and 3 bases from J, with 12 bases between. Germline lookup yields CDR1 LNHDA and CDR2 SQIVND (reference sequence). The CDR3 runs 15 residues. CDR3 coding DNA: TGTGCCAGTAGTATAGAGGATCGGGGGAACTACGAGCAGTACTTC. Its protein is CASSIEDRGNYEQYF. Variable domain in full (rest from reference TRBV19 and TRBJ2-7): DGGITQSPKYLFRKEGQNVTLSCEQNLNHDAMYWYRQDPGQGLRLIYYSQIVNDFQKGDIAEGYSVSREKKESFPLTVTSAQKNPTAFYLCASSIEDRGNYEQYFGPGTRLTVT.

At least ten counts were recorded for this clonotype. The chain uses TRBV4-2 and TRBJ1-5, with D tentatively TRBD1 (5 bases). Germline CDR1 and CDR2: LGHNA and YNFKEQ. V shed 0 bases and J shed 5 bases, with 14 bases lying between them. The CDR3 sequence is 16 residues long. CDR3: CASSQDPGTGDQPQHF. CDR3 in DNA: TGTGCCAGCAGCCAAGATCCGGGAACAGGAGATCAGCCCCAGCATTTT.

CDR3 protein: CASSSRSSNQPQHF. The DNA for the CDR3 is TGTGCCAGCAGTTCTCGTTCTAGCAATCAGCCCCAGCATTTT. The chain joins TRBV6-5 to TRBJ1-5; D is unclear. V gave up 4 bases and J gave up 0 bases, with 7 bases separating them. This CDR3 has 14 amino acids. CDR1 MNHEY and CDR2 SVGAGI come from the germline V gene.

This clonotype was counted many times. DNA of the CDR3: TGTGCCAGCAGCCAAGCGCAGGGCGAGGGCACTGAAGCTTTCTTT. This encodes CASSQAQGEGTEAFF. This sequence joins TRBV4-2 and TRBJ1-1; weak D call: TRBD1 (5 bases). Between the trimmed V and J ends, which lost 1 base and 4 bases, there was a span of 13 bases. The germline CDR1 and CDR2 sequences are LGHNA and YNFKEQ. CDR3 length: 15 residues.

The table lists this clonotype with a few counts. One base away lies a much larger clone, so this may be a sequencing read error. Here the CDR3 DNA reads TGTACCTGGAGTGACAGGAGTCATGAGCAGTTCTTC. It codes for CTWSDRSHEQFF. The chain is built from TRBV30 and TRBJ2-1; D may be TRBD1 (6 bases). There are 12 residues in the CDR3. Germline-derived CDR1 and CDR2 are GTSNPN and SVGIG (reference sequence).

This clonotype was detected many times. This chain uses TRBV2 with TRBJ2-7; possible D gene TRBD2, 6 bases. Trimming left V 8 bases short and J 2 bases short, with 22 bases between. The CDR3 runs 16 residues. CDR1 and CDR2 from the germline V gene are SNHLY and FYNNEI. The CDR3 spells CASLLLGREWPYEQYF. As DNA, the CDR3 is TGTGCCAGCCTTCTCCTGGGTCGGGAGTGGCCCTACGAGCAGTACTTC.

As concerns this clonotype: Given a much more abundant clone one base away, this may be a read error. The J gene is TRBJ2-7, the V gene TRBV7-3; 7 bases map to TRBD1. This CDR3 region has 13 residues. Per the germline V gene, CDR1 is SGHTA and CDR2 is FQGTGA. The CDR3, as DNA: TGTTCCAGCAGCTTGGACAGGTCTTTCGAGCAGTACTTC. It yields the protein CSSSLDRSFEQYF.

A note on this clonotype: A much larger clone sits a single nucleotide away, making a read error possible. The chain combines TRBV2 with TRBJ1-2; 10 bases map to TRBD1. This CDR3 has 13 amino acids. V gave up 8 bases and J gave up 7 bases; unmatched junction bases: 7. The germline gives CDR1 SNHLY, CDR2 FYNNEI. Written as DNA, the CDR3 is TGTGCCAGCGGGACAGGGGCCCTTGGTGGCTACACCTTC. This codes for CASGTGALGGYTF. Full variable domain (outside the CDR3, taken from reference TRBV2 and TRBJ1-2): EPEVTQTPSHQVTQMGQEVILRCVPISNHLYFYWYRQILGQKVEFLVSFYNNEISEKSEIFDDQFSVERPDGSNFTLKIRSTKLEDSAMYFCASGTGALGGYTFGSGTRLTVV.

The chain joins TRBV6-2 or TRBV6-3 to TRBJ2-1, with TRBD2 identical over 7 bases. Trimming at V came to 7 bases and at J to 2 bases, leaving 11 bases not matched to a gene. The CDR3 sequence is 16 residues long. Germline V lookup: CDR1 MNHEY, CDR2 SVGEGT. The chain's CDR3 is CASTMTGRGPYNEQFF. The DNA for the CDR3 is TGTGCCAGCACAATGACGGGGAGGGGCCCCTACAATGAGCAGTTCTTC.

The CDR3 loop is CASSEGTGANVLTF. The CDR3 DNA reads TGCGCCAGCAGTGAGGGGACTGGGGCCAACGTCCTGACTTTC. The chain carries TRBV10-1 and TRBJ2-6, with no clear D. V lost 2 bases and J 2 bases, leaving 4 bases between the germline ends. Germline values: CDR1 WNHNN, CDR2 SYGVQD (reference sequence). This CDR3 comprises 14 residues.

This clonotype was seen more than once but under ten times. This chain connects TRBV20-1 to TRBJ2-7; 11 bases map to TRBD2. J gave up 2 bases and V 0 bases, and 6 bases lay outside the gene matches. CDR3 length: 16 residues. Germline loops: CDR1 DFQATT, CDR2 SNEGSKA (reference sequence). As DNA, the CDR3 is TGCAGTGCTAGAGAACGACTAGCGGGAACCACCTACGAGCAGTACTTC. It yields the protein CSARERLAGTTYEQYF.

There are a few counts of this clonotype. The chain couples TRBV6-2 or TRBV6-3 to TRBJ1-3, with TRBD1 as a possible D gene (5 bases). Germline CDR1 reads MNHEY; CDR2 reads SVGEGT. The CDR3 runs to 17 residues. V was clipped by 8 bases and J by 0 bases, with 20 bases between them. The CDR3 protein is CASRTLAGTNSGNTIYF. For the CDR3, the DNA is TGTGCCAGCCGGACTTTGGCGGGGACCAACTCTGGAAACACCATATATTTT.

The chain links TRBV27 to TRBJ1-5, with D perhaps matching TRBD1 (6 bases). The germline gives CDR1 MNHEY, CDR2 SMNVEV (reference sequence). This CDR3 is built from 14 residues. Trimming pared 5 bases from V and 6 bases from J, leaving 14 bases between. The CDR3 loop is CASSVKGGTQPQHF. In DNA form, the CDR3 reads TGTGCCAGCAGTGTCAAAGGGGGGACTCAGCCCCAGCATTTT.